Listed here are 21 T cell receptor beta chains from one sample, sequenced in a study of CD8 T cells in Susac syndrome. Random hexamers primed reverse transcription of about 0.45 to 1 ug RNA. TCRdb itself ran the immunoSEQ multiplex PCR reads through MiXCR, one entry per CDR3 protein. The sample records more than 200,000 distinct CDR3 sequences, 94% being singletons. Sequencing was done on a sample of CD4+ T cells from PBMCs. These receptors originate from a human donor with Susac syndrome.

In DNA, the CDR3 is TGTGCCTGGATAAGCGGGGGGGGCGGCTACACCTTC. It codes for CAWISGGGGYTF. The chain joins TRBV30 to TRBJ1-2; a weak D match, TRBD1 (6 bases). Germline V gene sequence: CDR1 GTSNPN, CDR2 SVGIG (reference sequence). The CDR3 runs 12 residues. V dropped 4 bases and J dropped 8 bases, with 14 bases sitting between them.

The rearrangement uses TRBV6-1 and TRBJ1-5; TRBD1 agrees at 7 bases. The V and J ends lost 8 bases and 3 bases, in that order; junction bases with no gene match: 4. Germline-derived CDR1 and CDR2 are MNHNS and SASEGT. CDR3 length: 13 amino acids. Here the CDR3 reads CASLQGYNQPQHF. CDR3 sequence (DNA): TGTGCCAGCCTACAGGGGTACAATCAGCCCCAGCATTTT.

The chain has TRBV19 and TRBJ2-5; the D gene is possibly TRBD2 (5 bases). The CDR3 contains 14 residues. Germline CDR1 LNHDA, CDR2 SQIVND (reference sequence). The ends were cut back, 2 bases at V and 5 bases at J, with 12 bases in the middle. CDR3 sequence (DNA): TGTGCCAGTAGTATACCGGGGTACTGGGAGACCCAGTACTTC. Protein product: CASSIPGYWETQYF.

This clonotype was observed once. The V call is TRBV18, the J call TRBJ1-2; TRBD1 is a possible D gene (5 bases). This CDR3 is built from 16 residues. Germline V gene data show CDR1 as KGHSH and CDR2 as LQKENI. Trimming stripped 1 base from V and 8 bases from J, with 20 bases between. DNA for the CDR3: TGTGCCAGCTCACCACTTCCCCAGGGACCGTCGGGGGGCTACACCTTC. This encodes CASSPLPQGPSGGYTF.

The chain links TRBV6-5 to TRBJ2-7; D assignment may be TRBD1 or TRBD2 (5 bases each). Germline lookup yields CDR1 MNHEY and CDR2 SVGAGI. The CDR3 is 13 amino acids. V gave up 10 bases and J gave up 1 base, with 14 bases separating them. The CDR3 protein is CATLRDGSYEQYF. The CDR3 nucleotides read TGTGCCACTCTTAGGGACGGATCCTACGAGCAGTACTTC.

The gene calls are TRBV3-1 and TRBJ1-2; D is undetermined. The CDR3 spans 15 residues. Germline lookup yields CDR1 LGHDT and CDR2 YNNKEL (reference sequence). V was pared by 0 bases and J by 4 bases, with 12 bases between. The CDR3 nucleotides are TGTGCCAGCAGCCAAGATCTGATCACAGTCTATGGCTACACCTTC. It encodes CASSQDLITVYGYTF.

V usage is TRBV4-1 and J usage is TRBJ2-3; 10 nucleotides line up with TRBD2. This CDR3 spans 15 amino acids. V lost 6 bases to trimming and J lost 5 bases; unmatched junction nucleotides: 8. From germline, CDR1 is MGHRA and CDR2 YSYEKL. CDR3 sequence: CASSRASGGQDTQYF. The CDR3 DNA reads as TGCGCCAGCAGTCGTGCTAGCGGGGGACAAGATACGCAGTATTTT.

The chain joins TRBV5-1 to TRBJ1-2; D ambiguous. Germline lookup yields CDR1 SGHRS and CDR2 YFSETQ. The CDR3 has 14 residues. Deletions cut 3 bases from V and 5 bases from J, with 14 bases between. The CDR3 coding sequence is TGCGCCAGCAGCTCGCTCCCGGGAGATTATGGCTACACCTTC. As protein: CASSSLPGDYGYTF.

This clonotype was seen a single time. This chain uses TRBV20-1 with TRBJ2-5; D remains ambiguous. The CDR3 totals 15 residues. Deletions cut 4 bases from V and 3 bases from J, with 18 bases between. CDR1 and CDR2 (germline): DFQATT, SNEGSKA (reference sequence). The CDR3 DNA reads TGCAGTGCTAAACAAATCCGGGCTCAAAAAGAGACCCAGTACTTC. Protein: CSAKQIRAQKETQYF.

The chain recombines TRBV9 with TRBJ1-6; no firm D call. Germline V gene sequence: CDR1 SGDLS, CDR2 YYNGEE. The CDR3 has 15 residues. The ends were cut back, 0 bases at V and 6 bases at J, with 10 bases in the middle. The CDR3 bases are TGTGCCAGCAGCGTAGAAGGGTCTCTTAATTCACCCCTCCACTTT. This codes for CASSVEGSLNSPLHF.

V is TRBV19 and J is TRBJ2-7, with TRBD2 matching over 7 bases. Looked up from germline, CDR1 is LNHDA and CDR2 is SQIVND (reference sequence). The CDR3 loop spans 14 amino acids. The V and J ends lost 5 bases and 0 bases, in that order; junction bases with no gene match: 4. In DNA, the CDR3 is TGTGCCAGTAGTCCGGGGGACTACTCCTACGAGCAGTACTTC. Its protein product is CASSPGDYSYEQYF.

The gene calls are TRBV20-1 and TRBJ2-5; D gene unclear. The CDR3 length is 15 residues. CDR1 and CDR2 from the germline V gene are DFQATT and SNEGSKA (reference sequence). V dropped 1 base and J dropped 2 bases, with 14 bases sitting between them. CDR3 loop: CSARAGTSYQETQYF. For the CDR3, the DNA is TGCAGTGCTAGAGCGGGTACGTCGTATCAAGAGACCCAGTACTTC.

This chain links TRBV7-8 with TRBJ1-5; 9 bases match TRBD1. Germline-derived CDR1 and CDR2 are SGHVS and FQNEAQ. Trimming cost V 5 bases and J 4 bases; bases outside gene matches: 9. The CDR3 contains 16 residues. The CDR3 DNA follows: TGTGCCAGCAGCCGCACAGGGGGCCCCCTTAATCAGCCCCAGCATTTT. This codes for CASSRTGGPLNQPQHF.

The chain combines TRBV30 with TRBJ1-4; D gene unclear. Germline loops: CDR1 GTSNPN, CDR2 SVGIG (reference sequence). The CDR3 runs to 14 residues. The V end was cut by 4 bases, the J end by 8 bases, with 17 bases between. The CDR3 coding sequence is TGTGCCTGGAAGAGCCAGCGAAGAAGCGAAAAACTGTTTTTT. Protein sequence: CAWKSQRRSEKLFF.

The genes are TRBV14 and TRBJ1-2; 8 bases agree with TRBD1. V dropped 0 bases and J dropped 2; count of bases not matched to a gene: 5. The germline V gene encodes CDR1 SGHDN and CDR2 FVKESK. This CDR3 region has 16 residues. This CDR3 is CASSQDWNRGNYGYTF. CDR3 nucleotides: TGTGCCAGCAGCCAAGATTGGAACAGGGGGAACTATGGCTACACCTTC. The full variable domain, in which reference TRBV14 and TRBJ1-2 provide the parts outside the CDR3, is EAGVTQFPSHSVIEKGQTVTLRCDPISGHDNLYWYRRVMGKEIKFLLHFVKESKQDESGMPNNRFLAERTGGTYSTLKVQPAELEDSGVYFCASSQDWNRGNYGYTFGSGTRLTVV.

This clonotype was detected only once. The chain couples TRBV19 to TRBJ2-2; D remains unclear. The CDR3 spans 12 residues. V lost 3 bases, J lost 7 bases, and 6 bases lay in between. Germline V gene data show CDR1 as LNHDA and CDR2 as SQIVND (reference sequence). CDR3 sequence: CASSIGRGELFF. DNA for the CDR3: TGTGCCAGTAGTATCGGGCGCGGGGAGCTGTTTTTT.

The V call is TRBV6-5, the J call TRBJ2-1, with 7 bases lining up with TRBD2. CDR1 is MNHEY, CDR2 SVGAGI, per germline. Trimming took 2 bases from V and 4 from J; bases not matched to a gene: 11. The CDR3 covers 17 residues. The DNA of the CDR3 is TGTGCCAGCAGTTACCCCCCAACGGGGGGAAGTTACAATGAGCAGTTCTTC. This translates into CASSYPPTGGSYNEQFF.

This clonotype was picked up one time. This rearrangement joins TRBV5-1 to TRBJ2-5; the match to TRBD1 covers 8 bases. Trimming cost V 4 bases and J 0 bases; bases outside gene matches: 5. Per germline, CDR1 SGHRS and CDR2 YFSETQ. The CDR3 is 15 residues long. This CDR3 is CASSSTGGYQETQYF. DNA for the CDR3: TGCGCCAGCAGCAGTACAGGGGGGTACCAAGAGACCCAGTACTTC.

V gene TRBV6-5 combines with J gene TRBJ2-3, with unresolved D. The V and J ends lost 6 bases and 9 bases respectively, with 10 bases between them. CDR3 size: 11 residues. CDR1 is MNHEY and CDR2 is SVGAGI in the germline V gene. The CDR3 nucleotides read TGTGCCAGCAGCCACCGCGAGACGCAGTATTTT. Translation gives CASSHRETQYF.

This clonotype occurred once. One end of the junction does not line up with germline, which may come from a read error. The rearrangement links TRBV7-7 to TRBJ2-5; TRBD2 aligns across 9 bases. CDR1 is SSHAT and CDR2 is FNYEAQ in the germline V gene (reference sequence). The CDR3 spans 17 residues. The CDR3: CASSVRLAGMIQETQYF. CDR3 DNA sequence: TGTGCTAGCAGCGTGCGGCTAGCGGGGATGATCCAAGAGACCCAGTACTTC.

The chain carries TRBV15 and TRBJ2-3, with D tentatively TRBD1 (5 bases). The CDR3 covers 14 residues. Trimming pared 0 bases from V and 9 bases from J, leaving 13 bases between. Germline V gives CDR1 LNHNV, CDR2 YYDKDF (reference sequence). CDR3 DNA: TGTGCCACCAGCAGAGAAGGGGTAATGGGAACGCAGTATTTT. This encodes CATSREGVMGTQYF.